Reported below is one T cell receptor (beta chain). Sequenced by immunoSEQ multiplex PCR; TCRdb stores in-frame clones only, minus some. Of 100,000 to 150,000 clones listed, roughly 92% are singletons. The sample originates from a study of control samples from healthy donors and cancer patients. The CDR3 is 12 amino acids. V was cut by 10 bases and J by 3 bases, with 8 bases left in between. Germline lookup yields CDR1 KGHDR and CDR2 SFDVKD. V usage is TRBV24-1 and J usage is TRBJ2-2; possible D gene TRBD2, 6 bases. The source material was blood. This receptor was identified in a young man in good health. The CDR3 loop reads CATRGYTGELFF. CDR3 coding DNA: TGTGCCACTCGGGGGTACACCGGGGAGCTGTTTTTT.